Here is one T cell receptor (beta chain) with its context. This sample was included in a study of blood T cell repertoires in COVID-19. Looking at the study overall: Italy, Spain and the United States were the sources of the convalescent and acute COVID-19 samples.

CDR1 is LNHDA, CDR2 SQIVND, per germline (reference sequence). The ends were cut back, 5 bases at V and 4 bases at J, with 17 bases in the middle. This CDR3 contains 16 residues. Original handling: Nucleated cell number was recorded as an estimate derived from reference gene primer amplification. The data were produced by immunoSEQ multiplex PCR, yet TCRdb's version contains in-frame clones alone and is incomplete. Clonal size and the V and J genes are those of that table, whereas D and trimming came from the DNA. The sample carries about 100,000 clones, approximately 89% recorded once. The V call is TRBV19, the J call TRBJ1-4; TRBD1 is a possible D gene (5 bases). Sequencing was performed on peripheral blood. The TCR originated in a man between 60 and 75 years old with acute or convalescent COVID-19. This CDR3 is CASSAKQVRYNEKLFF. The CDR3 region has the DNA TGTGCCAGTAGTGCCAAACAGGTGCGCTATAATGAAAAACTGTTTTTT.